These T cell receptor beta chains were read from a single sample in a study of blood T cell repertoires in COVID-19. TCRdb's copy holds only in-frame clones and misses some; the assay was immunoSEQ multiplex PCR. The sample lists about 300,000 clones; 65% to 85% were seen once. The specimen was peripheral blood. Receptors were obtained from a woman aged 45 to 65 with acute or convalescent COVID-19. Each CDR3 is given with its conserved first and last residue. Fields, in order: J gene, D gene, clone size, V gene, CDR3 DNA, CDR3 protein. D genes are given only for firm matches. Clone size appears in some rows only: once, few, many, or a class for an expanded clone.

>TRBJ1-2|TRBD1|-|TRBV3-1/TRBV3-2
TGTGCCAGCAGCACCCGGGACAGGGGGGCGTATGGCTACACCTTC
CASSTRDRGAYGYTF
>TRBJ1-1|-|-|TRBV5-1
TGCGCCAGCAGCCCAGGTAAAGACACTGAAGCTTTCTTT
CASSPGKDTEAFF
>TRBJ1-3|TRBD1|once|TRBV7-6
TGTGCCAGCAGCTTAATGGGACAGGGAAACACCATATATTTT
CASSLMGQGNTIYF
>TRBJ2-3|-|-|TRBV10-1
TGCGCCAGCAGTGACTCCGGGACTCCAGGGACAGATACGCAGTATTTT
CASSDSGTPGTDTQYF
>TRBJ1-3|TRBD1|-|TRBV5-6
TGTGCCAGCAGGAAAGACAGGGGAGGCTCTGGAAACACCATATATTTT
CASRKDRGGSGNTIYF
>TRBJ1-2|TRBD1|few|TRBV19
TGTGCCAGTACCGGGACAGGTCATGGCTACACCTTC
CASTGTGHGYTF
>TRBJ2-1|-|-|TRBV18
TGTGCCAGCTCACCAAATTCGCGAGGAAATGAGCAGTTCTTC
CASSPNSRGNEQFF
>TRBJ2-1|TRBD2|few|TRBV30
TGTGCCTGGAGTGTACGTATGACTAGCGGGGGGAGCTCCTACAATGAGCAGTTCTTC
CAWSVRMTSGGSSYNEQFF
>TRBJ1-1|-|-|TRBV6-5
TGTGCCAGCAGGGACTTCACCGTGAACACTGAAGCTTTCTTT
CASRDFTVNTEAFF
>TRBJ1-2|TRBD1|few|TRBV15
TGTGCCACCGCAGGGGGCCTCCACTATGGCTACACCTTC
CATAGGLHYGYTF
>TRBJ2-5|-|-|TRBV21-1
TGTGCCAGCAGCTGCCCGACAGGGCCCCAAGAGACCCAGTACTTC
CASSCPTGPQETQYF
>TRBJ2-6|-|-|TRBV28
-
CASSSSGSGANVLTF
>TRBJ1-2|-|-|TRBV6-1
TGTGCCAGCAGTGGGGGGCCGAACCCGGCACAGGGTCACTACACCTTC
CASSGGPNPAQGHYTF
>TRBJ1-4|TRBD1|-|TRBV19
TGTGCCAGTAGTATGGGACAGCTAGAAAAACTGTTTTTT
CASSMGQLEKLFF
>TRBJ2-5|TRBD2|-|TRBV7-9
TGTGCCAGCACCGGACCCAGCGGGAGTATCCTAGAGACCCAGTACTTC
CASTGPSGSILETQYF
>TRBJ1-5|-|-|TRBV4-1
TGCGCCAGCAGCCAAGGAGACAGTAATAATCAGCCCCAGCATTTT
CASSQGDSNNQPQHF
>TRBJ1-1|-|-|TRBV6-1
TGTGCCAGCAGTGAAAGAGCTGAAGCTTTCTTT
CASSERAEAFF
>TRBJ2-7|-|-|TRBV6-2/TRBV6-3
TGTGCCAGCAACCCCTGGGGGCAGCAAGGCGTGCAGTACTTC
CASNPWGQQGVQYF
>TRBJ2-5|TRBD1|-|TRBV7-7
TGTGCCAGCAGCCAGGGAACAGGGGGCGGAGAGACCCAGTACTTC
CASSQGTGGGETQYF
>TRBJ1-1|-|-|TRBV7-9
TGTGCCAGCAGCGACGGTAACACAGACACTGAAGCTTTCTTT
CASSDGNTDTEAFF
>TRBJ1-5|TRBD1|once|TRBV24-1
TGTGCCACATACTGGACAGGGCTTTTTAGCAATCAGCCCCAGCATTTT
CATYWTGLFSNQPQHF
>TRBJ1-1|-|-|TRBV27
TGTGCCAGCAGGCCGGGACACGAATCGGAAGCTTTCTTT
CASRPGHESEAFF
>TRBJ1-1|-|-|TRBV6-6
TGTGCCAGCAGTTACGCAGAAAGGGGGGAAGCTTTCTTT
CASSYAERGEAFF
>TRBJ1-5|-|-|TRBV6-5
TGTGCCAGCAGTTACAAACAGAACAATCAGCCCCAGCATTTT
CASSYKQNNQPQHF
>TRBJ1-2|-|-|TRBV23-1
TGCGCCAGCAGTCCCCCCTTAGGGCAGGGGCCCGGCTACACCTTC
CASSPPLGQGPGYTF
>TRBJ2-5|-|-|TRBV7-9
TGTGCCAGCAGCCACTCACAGGCATCGCAAGAGACCCAGTACTTC
CASSHSQASQETQYF
>TRBJ1-2|-|-|TRBV12-3/TRBV12-4
TGTGCCAGCAAAGACTACTATGGCTACACCTTC
CASKDYYGYTF
>TRBJ1-1|-|-|TRBV5-5
TGTGCCAGCAGCTTGGTACCAGGGGAGTTTTTGAACACTGAAGCTTTCTTT
CASSLVPGEFLNTEAFF
>TRBJ1-1|-|-|TRBV29-1
TGCAGCACCAGGGACACCAATATGAACACTGAAGCTTTCTTT
CSTRDTNMNTEAFF
>TRBJ1-5|-|few|TRBV4-2
TGTGCCAGCAGCCCGGGGGACGGCAATCAGCCCCAGCATTTT
CASSPGDGNQPQHF
>TRBJ1-5|-|-|TRBV30
TGTGCCTGGACCCCGGCGGGGCATAGCAATCAGCCCCAGCATTTT
CAWTPAGHSNQPQHF
>TRBJ2-3|-|-|TRBV7-9
TGTGCCAGCAGCCCACTAGATACTAGCACAGATACGCAGTATTTT
CASSPLDTSTDTQYF
>TRBJ2-2|TRBD1|-|TRBV19
TGTGCCAGTACCAATTTGAGGGACAGGGGAACCGGGGAGCTGTTTTTT
CASTNLRDRGTGELFF
>TRBJ2-3|TRBD2|few|TRBV3-1/TRBV3-2
TGTGCCAGCAGCCCCCGAGTAGCGGGAGGAGATACGCAGTATTTT
CASSPRVAGGDTQYF
>TRBJ2-5|TRBD2|-|TRBV5-1
TGCGCCAGCAGCTTGAATCTCGTAGCGGGAGGGACCCAGTACTTC
CASSLNLVAGGTQYF
>TRBJ1-3|TRBD1|-|TRBV10-3
TGTGCCATCAGTGAGGACAGGGGAGGAAACACCATATATTTT
CAISEDRGGNTIYF
>TRBJ1-1|TRBD1|-|TRBV9
TGTGCCAGCAGCCCTTTCAGGGGGCCTGAAGCTTTCTTT
CASSPFRGPEAFF
>TRBJ2-7|-|-|TRBV4-3
TGCGCCAGCAGCCCAGGGCAGGGCGGGGAGATATCCTACGAGCAGTACTTC
CASSPGQGGEISYEQYF
>TRBJ1-2|-|few|TRBV14
TGTGCCAGCAGCCTGGGGCGTGGTCCTGGCTACACCTTC
CASSLGRGPGYTF
>TRBJ1-6|-|-|TRBV2
TGTGCCAGCAGATCCGGGACACCTAATAATTCACCCCTCCACTTT
CASRSGTPNNSPLHF
>TRBJ2-2|TRBD1|few|TRBV6-5
TGTGCCGTCCGCCCGACAGGGCGTATTGGGGAGCTGTTTTTT
CAVRPTGRIGELFF
>TRBJ2-2|-|-|TRBV7-2
TGTGCCAGCGGGGCTAACACCGGGGAGCTGTTTTTT
CASGANTGELFF
>TRBJ2-4|-|-|TRBV3-1/TRBV3-2
TGTGCCAGCAGCCAAGAGGCAGCCAAAAACATTCAGTACTTC
CASSQEAAKNIQYF
>TRBJ2-5|TRBD2|-|TRBV6-5
TGTGCCAGCAGGTCCCTGACTAGCGGAAAAGAGACCCAGTACTTC
CASRSLTSGKETQYF
>TRBJ2-3|-|-|TRBV14
TGTGCCAGCAGCCGCAGGTGGGACTTCAGCACAGATACGCAGTATTTT
CASSRRWDFSTDTQYF
>TRBJ1-6|-|-|TRBV19
TGTGCCAGTTTTTTAATGAGAAGCTCCTATAATTCACCCCTCCACTTT
CASFLMRSSYNSPLHF
>TRBJ2-1|TRBD1|-|TRBV4-2
TGTGCCAGCAGCCCGGACAGGGTTCCCTACAATGAGCAGTTCTTC
CASSPDRVPYNEQFF
>TRBJ1-2|TRBD1|-|TRBV24-1
TGTGCCACCAGTGATACCGCCGGGACAGGGTTGCTTCAGATCTATGGCTACACCTTC
CATSDTAGTGLLQIYGYTF
>TRBJ1-5|-|-|TRBV2
TGTGCCAGCAGTGAAGCACCAGGGGCTAGCAATCAGCCCCAGCATTTT
CASSEAPGASNQPQHF
>TRBJ1-6|-|-|TRBV7-8
TGTGCCAGCAGCGATAGCCGGTCACCCCTCCACTTT
CASSDSRSPLHF
>TRBJ1-4|-|-|TRBV5-1
TGCGCCAGCAGCCTCGGGTCAACTAATGAAAAACTGTTTTTT
CASSLGSTNEKLFF
>TRBJ1-1|-|-|TRBV6-6
TGTGCCAGCAGTTACACTCAAGACACTGAAGCTTTCTTT
CASSYTQDTEAFF
>TRBJ2-3|-|once|TRBV24-1
TGTGCCACCAGTGATGGTCAGAGCACAGATACGCAGTATTTT
CATSDGQSTDTQYF
>TRBJ1-1|-|few|TRBV3-1/TRBV3-2
TGTGCCAGCAGCCAAGGACAAAACACTGAAGCTTTCTTT
CASSQGQNTEAFF
>TRBJ2-7|-|-|TRBV7-2
TGTGCCAGCAGCTTAGAACAGGGTTACGAGCAGTACTTC
CASSLEQGYEQYF